This T cell receptor beta chain was observed in a study of radiotherapy plus CTLA-4 blockade in lung cancer. The overall study: Of the patients, about 17% showed objective responses and approximately 34% attained disease control. Whole-study findings and limits: Response was reportedly best predicted by early blood T cell clone dynamics, with interferon-beta. Clones of tumor-derived TCRs expanded in blood after radiotherapy plus ipilimumab.

Generated by immunoSEQ multiplex PCR, the TCRdb table keeps only in-frame clones and is missing some. The table lists 30,000 to 35,000 clones, about 78% of them singletons, with 7.5% in the top ten. Comment on this clone: Its antigen is as yet unknown. Other DNA variants within this sample encode the same CDR3.

Chemo-refractory metastatic non-small-cell lung cancer patients received focal radiation with ipilimumab CTLA-4 blockade. CDR1 and CDR2 from the germline V gene are SGHTA and FQGNSA. V trimming: 1 base; J trimming: 4 bases; junction bases outside the gene matches: 2. CDR3 length equals 15 residues. The sequencing used peripheral blood, collected from a patient treated with radiotherapy plus ipilimumab. The gene calls are TRBV7-2 and TRBJ1-5, with 9 bases that match TRBD1. The TCR sequence derives from a human donor with non-small cell lung cancer who had stable disease on radiotherapy plus ipilimumab. The CDR3 protein is CASSLVTGGNQPQHF. CDR3 in DNA: TGTGCCAGCAGCTTAGTGACAGGGGGAAATCAGCCCCAGCATTTT.